Below are 22 T cell receptor beta chains sequenced from a single sample in a study of blood T cells in healthy people across ages. Next came a second PCR, run for about 6 to 12 cycles, which used a sample-barcoded 5' primer along with a J-beta primer mix. Using its own MiXCR run on the 5' RACE reads, TCRdb lists one record per CDR3 protein. The data contain more than 1,400,000 distinct CDR3 sequences, roughly 40% of them singletons. The sample consisted of blood. These TCRs come from a woman between 18 and 29 years old in good health.

This clonotype was picked up many times. The chain carries TRBV18 and TRBJ2-7, with D possibly matching TRBD2 (5 bases). In germline, CDR1 is KGHSH, CDR2 LQKENI. This CDR3 comprises 15 residues. Deletions cut 2 bases from V and 3 bases from J, with 14 bases between. The CDR3: CASSPVAIGGYEQYF. The CDR3 nucleotides are TGTGCCAGCTCACCAGTGGCAATAGGAGGCTACGAGCAGTACTTC.

The V gene is TRBV20-1, the J gene TRBJ2-1; 14 bases align to TRBD2. CDR3 length: 16 amino acids. Trimming at V came to 6 bases and at J to 2 bases, leaving 6 bases not matched to a gene. Germline loops: CDR1 DFQATT, CDR2 SNEGSKA (reference sequence). The CDR3 nucleotides read TGCAGTGCCCAGGGACTAGCGGGGGCCACCTACAATGAGCAGTTCTTC. It specifies CSAQGLAGATYNEQFF.

The chain combines TRBV21-1 with TRBJ1-4; the table assigns TRBD1, which was not confirmed against the DNA. TRBV21-1 is termed a pseudogene. The CDR3 sequence is 14 residues long. In DNA, the CDR3 is TGTGCCAGCAGCAAGGCTCCGAGGGGTGGAAAACTGTTTTTT. Encoded protein: CASSKAPRGGKLFF.

The J gene is TRBJ2-5, the V gene TRBV6-5; D is unclear. Germline V gene lookup returns CDR1 MNHEY and CDR2 SVGAGI. Trimming took 6 bases from V and 0 from J, leaving 11 bases between them. The CDR3 sequence is 14 residues long. CDR3 DNA: TGTGCCAGCAGCCCCCTGGGTAACCAAGAGACCCAGTACTTC. Amino acid sequence: CASSPLGNQETQYF.

In regard to this clonotype: The junction departs from the called germline gene at one end, perhaps through a read error. The chain joins TRBV5-1 to TRBJ1-6; D uncertain. The CDR3 consists of 17 residues. Germline CDR1 reads SGHRS; CDR2 reads YFSETQ. The CDR3 DNA reads as TGCGCCAGCCGCTTGAGGGAGGGCAGTTCCTATAATTCACCCCTCCACTTT. Protein: CASRLREGSSYNSPLHF. The variable domain in full, completed from reference TRBV5-1 and TRBJ1-6, reads KAGVTQTPRYLIKTRGQQVTLSCSPISGHRSVSWYQQTPGQGLQFLFEYFSETQRNKGNFPGRFSGRQFSNSRSEMNVSTLELGDSALYLCASRLREGSSYNSPLHFGNGTRLTVT.

This clonotype has only one observation. Compared with germline, one end of the junction differs, possibly owing to a read error. The V call is TRBV10-1, the J call TRBJ2-3; 7 nucleotides agree with TRBD2. The CDR3 contains 15 residues. Germline V lookup: CDR1 WNHNN, CDR2 SYGVQD (reference sequence). CDR3: CASMRAGESTDMQYF. CDR3 bases: TGCGCCAGCATGAGGGCGGGAGAGAGCACAGATATGCAGTATTTT.

This chain joins TRBV29-1 and TRBJ1-3; D is possibly TRBD1 (5 bases). V lost 2 bases to trimming and J lost 4 bases, with 15 bases between them. The CDR3 contains 15 residues. Germline V CDR1 and CDR2: SQVTM, ANQGSEA. The CDR3 region has the DNA TGCAGCGTTGAACGGTACAATCGGGGGGGAAACACCATATATTTT. Translating it yields CSVERYNRGGNTIYF.

This chain uses TRBV7-9 with TRBJ2-3; D remains unclear. The CDR3 runs to 15 residues. CDR1 and CDR2 from the germline V gene are SEHNR and FQNEAQ (reference sequence). Trimming cost V 0 bases and J 6 bases, with 13 bases left between them. The CDR3 spells CASSLANRMGDTQYF. The CDR3 nucleotides read TGTGCCAGCAGCTTAGCGAATAGAATGGGGGATACGCAGTATTTT.

This clonotype was counted between two and nine times. The chain recombines TRBV12-3 or TRBV12-4 with TRBJ1-5; D is possibly TRBD1 (6 bases). Between the trimmed V and J ends, which lost 6 bases and 1 base, there was a span of 13 bases. The CDR3 runs to 15 residues. Here the CDR3 reads CASRTGIMSNQPQHF. As DNA, the CDR3 is TGTGCCAGCAGGACAGGAATCATGAGCAATCAGCCCCAGCATTTT.

This chain joins TRBV2 and TRBJ2-5; no reliable D call. The J call may be faulty, since TRBJ2-7 better matches the DNA end. Germline values: CDR1 SNHLY, CDR2 FYNNEI. The CDR3 sequence is 11 residues long. Written as DNA, the CDR3 is TGTGCCAGCAGCCTACGACTCGAGCAGTACTTC. Translation: CASSLRLEQYF.

The V and J genes are TRBV4-1 and TRBJ2-7; 7 bases match TRBD1. CDR3 length: 16 residues. V trimming: 4 bases; J trimming: 5 bases; junction bases outside the gene matches: 14. Germline V gene lookup returns CDR1 MGHRA and CDR2 YSYEKL. CDR3 sequence (DNA): TGCGCCAGCAGCCGGGACAGACCGGGACCAGGGAACGAGCAGTACTTC. Protein sequence: CASSRDRPGPGNEQYF.

The rearrangement uses TRBV9 and TRBJ2-4; 9 positions match TRBD1. CDR1 is SGDLS, CDR2 YYNGEE, per germline. This CDR3 contains 17 residues. V was pared by 0 bases and J by 5 bases, with 9 bases of the junction left unmatched. The CDR3 region has the DNA TGTGCCAGCAGCGTAGCTACAGGGGACAGGGCCCAAAACATTCAGTACTTC. Its protein is CASSVATGDRAQNIQYF.

This clonotype showed up just a few times. The rearrangement links TRBV20-1 to TRBJ1-2; tentatively, D is TRBD1 (5 bases). V gave up 8 bases and J gave up 0 bases, with 22 bases separating them. The CDR3 has 16 residues. Per germline, CDR1 DFQATT and CDR2 SNEGSKA (reference sequence). DNA for the CDR3: TGCAGTCCCTCCTCTGTGACAGTAGGACCTAACTATGGCTACACCTTC. Its translation: CSPSSVTVGPNYGYTF.

This clonotype has a handful of counts. The chain carries TRBV28 and TRBJ1-2; TRBD1 matches at 8 bases. Germline-derived CDR1 and CDR2 are MDHEN and SYDVKM. This CDR3 is built from 16 residues. V gave up 6 bases and J gave up 4 bases; unmatched junction bases: 13. CDR3 nucleotides: TGTGCCAGCAGCCCACCAGAACCCAGGGGGCTCTATGGCTACACCTTC. It encodes CASSPPEPRGLYGYTF.

This chain links TRBV2 with TRBJ2-5; TRBD1 might be the D (5 bases). The CDR3 length is 15 residues. CDR1 is SNHLY, CDR2 FYNNEI, per germline. Trimming left V 0 bases short and J 5 bases short, with 13 bases between. The CDR3, as DNA: TGTGCCAGCAGTGAAGCGCTTCAGGGTTTCGAGACCCAGTACTTC. This codes for CASSEALQGFETQYF.

J is TRBJ2-4 and V is TRBV2; D not resolved. The CDR3 sequence is 17 residues long. The germline V gene encodes CDR1 SNHLY and CDR2 FYNNEI. With 0 bases removed from V and 1 base from J, the gap between germline ends came to 13 bases. CDR3 protein: CASSEASWQVAKNIQYF. The CDR3 DNA sequence: TGTGCCAGCAGTGAAGCTAGTTGGCAAGTCGCCAAAAACATTCAGTACTTC.

V is TRBV7-9 and J is TRBJ2-3, with D unresolved. Trimming pared 6 bases from V and 7 bases from J, leaving 11 bases between. CDR3 size: 12 residues. CDR1 SEHNR and CDR2 FQNEAQ come from the germline V gene (reference sequence). The CDR3 bases are TGTGCCAGCAGTTCCCTCCCCTATACGCAGTATTTT. Translating it yields CASSSLPYTQYF.

This clonotype has only a few counts. DNA for the CDR3: TGCTCCTCCGAGGTAGCCACAGATACGCAGTATTTT. This codes for CSSEVATDTQYF. The rearrangement uses TRBV20-1 and TRBJ2-3; D not certain. CDR3 length: 12 amino acids. Germline assignment: CDR1 DFQATT and CDR2 SNEGSKA (reference sequence).

The sample holds many counts of this clonotype. This chain links TRBV7-9 with TRBJ2-3, with 7 bases lining up with TRBD1. The CDR3 has 17 residues. Losses at the gene ends were 1 base for V and 1 base for J; bases not matched to a gene: 8. Germline values: CDR1 SEHNR, CDR2 FQNEAQ (reference sequence). Here the CDR3 reads CASSLERQGDGTDTQYF. The CDR3 coding sequence is TGTGCCAGCAGCTTAGAGAGGCAGGGGGATGGCACAGATACGCAGTATTTT.

The chain recombines TRBV2 with TRBJ1-4; 11 bases are shared with TRBD1. The CDR3 has 14 residues. V shed 8 bases, J shed 7 bases, and the junction held 6 bases outside the gene matches. Germline V gene sequence: CDR1 SNHLY, CDR2 FYNNEI. DNA for the CDR3: TGTGCCAGCGGTGGACAGGGGGCGGGTGAAAAACTGTTTTTT. This gives the protein CASGGQGAGEKLFF.

This clonotype was found once. This sequence joins TRBV21-1 and TRBJ2-1; the D call in the table, TRBD2, was not verified against the DNA. The DNA end lines up better with TRBJ2-7; the J call may be wrong. TRBV21-1 is deemed a pseudogene. CDR3 size: 15 residues. CDR3 sequence: CASSKENSRYNEQYF. The CDR3 nucleotides are TGTGCCAGCAGCAAAGAAAACTCGCGGTACAATGAGCAGTACTTC.

Concerning this clonotype itself: The germline gene is not matched at one end of the junction; a read error may be the cause. V and J are TRBV6-1 and TRBJ1-2; D is unclear. The CDR3 length is 16 residues. Germline V gene sequence: CDR1 MNHNS, CDR2 SASEGT. CDR3 coding DNA: TGTGCCAGCAGGGAAGTATCCACTATCCCTAACTATGGCTACACCTTC. This codes for CASREVSTIPNYGYTF.